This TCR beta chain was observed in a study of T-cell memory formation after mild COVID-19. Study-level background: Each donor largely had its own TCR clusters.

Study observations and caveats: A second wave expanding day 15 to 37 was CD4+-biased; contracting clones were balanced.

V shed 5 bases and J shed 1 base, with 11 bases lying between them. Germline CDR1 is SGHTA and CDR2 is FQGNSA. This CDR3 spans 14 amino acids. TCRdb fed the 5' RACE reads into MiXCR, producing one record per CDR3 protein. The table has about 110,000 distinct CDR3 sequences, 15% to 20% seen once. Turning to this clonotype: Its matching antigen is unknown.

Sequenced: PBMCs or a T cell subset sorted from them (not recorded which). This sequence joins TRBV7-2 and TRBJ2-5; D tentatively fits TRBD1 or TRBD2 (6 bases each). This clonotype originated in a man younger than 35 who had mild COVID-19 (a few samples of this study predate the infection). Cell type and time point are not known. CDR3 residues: CASSPGAFQETQYF. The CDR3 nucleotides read TGTGCCAGCAGCCCGGGGGCCTTCCAAGAGACCCAGTACTTC.